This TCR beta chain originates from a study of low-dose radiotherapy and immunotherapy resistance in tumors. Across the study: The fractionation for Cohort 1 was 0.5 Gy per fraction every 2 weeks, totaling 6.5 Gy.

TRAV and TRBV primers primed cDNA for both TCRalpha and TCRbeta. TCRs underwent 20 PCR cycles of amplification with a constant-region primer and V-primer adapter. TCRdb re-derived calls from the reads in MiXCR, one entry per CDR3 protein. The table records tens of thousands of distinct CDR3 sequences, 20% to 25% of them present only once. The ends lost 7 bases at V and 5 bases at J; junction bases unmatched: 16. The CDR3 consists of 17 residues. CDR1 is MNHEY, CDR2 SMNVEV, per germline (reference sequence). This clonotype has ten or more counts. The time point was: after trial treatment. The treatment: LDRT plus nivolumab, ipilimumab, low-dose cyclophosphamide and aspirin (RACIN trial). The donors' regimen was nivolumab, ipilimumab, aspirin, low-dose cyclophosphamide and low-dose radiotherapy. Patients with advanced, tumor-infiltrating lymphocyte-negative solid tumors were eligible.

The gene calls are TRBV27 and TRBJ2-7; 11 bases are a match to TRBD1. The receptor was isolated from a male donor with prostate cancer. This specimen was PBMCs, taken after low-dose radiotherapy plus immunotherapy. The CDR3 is CASIGRRTGGPRDEQYF. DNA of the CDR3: TGTGCCAGCATAGGAAGACGGACAGGGGGCCCGAGGGACGAGCAGTACTTC.